A single sample gave rise to the 26 T cell receptor beta chains below, sequenced in a study of technical replicates of blood from a handful of donors. The assay was immunoSEQ multiplex PCR, and TCRdb's table has in-frame clones only and misses some. This table holds about 70,000 clones, around 97% found once. The material sequenced was T cells isolated from PBMCs. The receptors originated from a human donor in good health.

J is TRBJ2-6 and V is TRBV13, with D possibly being TRBD2 (5 bases). The CDR3 is made up of 15 amino acids. Germline V CDR1 and CDR2: PRHDT, FYEKMQ (reference sequence). V shed 5 bases and J shed 0 bases, with 8 bases lying between them. DNA for the CDR3: TGTGCCAGCAGCCCTCGGGGCTCTGGGGCCAACGTCCTGACTTTC. The encoded protein is CASSPRGSGANVLTF.

The chain couples TRBV10-3 to TRBJ2-7, with 8 bases matching TRBD1. Germline V CDR1 and CDR2: ENHRY, SYGVKD. V dropped 2 bases and J dropped 6; count of bases not matched to a gene: 9. The CDR3 is 15 residues long. The CDR3 here is CAISESVGQGSEQYF. As DNA, the CDR3 is TGTGCCATCAGTGAGAGTGTAGGACAGGGTTCCGAGCAGTACTTC.

The chain has TRBV5-1 and TRBJ2-7; 10 positions agree with TRBD1. CDR3 size: 12 residues. Germline-derived CDR1 and CDR2 are SGHRS and YFSETQ. The V gene end was trimmed by 4 bases and the J gene end by 8 bases; junction bases not matched to a gene: 3. This CDR3 reads CASSQDRGKQYF. The CDR3 DNA reads TGCGCCAGCAGCCAGGACAGGGGGAAGCAGTACTTC.

The V and J genes are TRBV6-5 and TRBJ1-2, with D tentatively TRBD1 (5 bases). In germline, CDR1 is MNHEY, CDR2 SVGAGI. The V end lost 4 bases, the J end lost 3 bases, and 12 bases lay between the germline ends. The CDR3 is 14 residues long. The CDR3 region is CASSLQDSYYGYTF. CDR3 in DNA: TGTGCCAGCAGTTTACAGGATTCTTACTATGGCTACACCTTC.

CDR3 sequence reads: CASSLFGQTSSYEQYF. As DNA, the CDR3 is TGTGCCAGCAGCTTGTTCGGCCAGACTAGCTCCTACGAGCAGTACTTC. The chain joins TRBV5-6 to TRBJ2-7; maybe TRBD2 (6 bases). Trimming left V 1 base short and J 0 bases short, with 14 bases between. Germline CDR1 SGHDT, CDR2 YYEEEE. The CDR3 loop spans 16 amino acids.

This clone was detected only once. The rearrangement joins TRBV19 to TRBJ2-2, with D hard to call. Looked up from germline, CDR1 is LNHDA and CDR2 is SQIVND (reference sequence). CDR3 length: 14 amino acids. V dropped 2 bases and J dropped 3 bases, with 7 bases sitting between them. Here the CDR3 DNA reads TGTGCCAGTAGTATATTCGGAGACACCGGGGAGCTGTTTTTT. Protein: CASSIFGDTGELFF.

This clone was observed a single time. The J gene is TRBJ1-1, the V gene TRBV29-1, with 7 bases lining up with TRBD1. Germline V gives CDR1 SQVTM, CDR2 ANQGSEA. The CDR3 totals 11 residues. Germline trimming cut 6 bases from V and 8 bases from J; bases unmatched to any gene: 6. The CDR3 nucleotides are TGCAGCGTAGGGACAGCCAGAGAAGCTTTCTTT. Its protein is CSVGTAREAFF.

V is TRBV6-6 and J is TRBJ1-6, with TRBD1 matching 8 bases. This CDR3 comprises 15 residues. The J segment lost 10 bases and the V segment lost 2 bases, leaving 7 bases of the junction unmatched. CDR1 MNHNY and CDR2 SVGAGI come from the germline V gene (reference sequence). The CDR3 is CASSYDRQGRSPLHF. CDR3 nucleotide sequence: TGTGCCAGCAGTTACGATCGACAGGGGCGGTCACCCCTCCACTTT.

This sequence joins TRBV2 and TRBJ1-2, with 8 bases fitting TRBD1. CDR1 is SNHLY, CDR2 FYNNEI, per germline. This CDR3 spans 15 amino acids. J lost 4 bases, V lost 2 bases, and 6 bases had no gene match. This CDR3 reads CASSERDRPPYGYTF. DNA of the CDR3: TGTGCCAGCAGTGAAAGGGACAGGCCCCCCTATGGCTACACCTTC.

This clone was picked up one time. Here the CDR3 reads CASSLVGQGYQETQYF. CDR3 bases: TGCGCCAGCAGCTTGGTGGGACAGGGGTATCAAGAGACCCAGTACTTC. The chain recombines TRBV5-1 with TRBJ2-5; 10 bases match TRBD1. Germline V CDR1 and CDR2: SGHRS, YFSETQ. The CDR3 is 16 residues long. V dropped 0 bases and J dropped 2; count of bases not matched to a gene: 4.

The chain recombines TRBV27 with TRBJ1-4; TRBD1 might be the D (6 bases). V dropped 5 bases and J dropped 0 bases, with 16 bases sitting between them. Germline lookup yields CDR1 MNHEY and CDR2 SMNVEV (reference sequence). The CDR3 is 17 residues long. CDR3 amino acids: CASSTRGGGATNEKLFF. The CDR3 DNA is TGTGCCAGCAGTACCCGCGGGGGCGGAGCAACTAATGAAAAACTGTTTTTT.

The rearrangement links TRBV19 to TRBJ1-5; tentatively, D is TRBD1 (5 bases). Germline CDR1 reads LNHDA; CDR2 reads SQIVND (reference sequence). With 3 bases removed from V and 7 bases from J, the gap between germline ends came to 10 bases. The CDR3 length is 13 residues. CDR3 loop: CASSIRVQQPQHF. CDR3 sequence (DNA): TGTGCCAGTAGTATCAGGGTACAACAGCCCCAGCATTTT.

The chain is built from TRBV2 and TRBJ2-1; the match to TRBD1 covers 9 bases. The length of the CDR3 is 14 residues. Trimming at V came to 10 bases and at J to 4 bases, leaving 8 bases not matched to a gene. The V gene's germline CDR1 is SNHLY and CDR2 FYNNEI. CDR3 coding DNA: TGTGCCACCGAGATGGGGACAGGGTACAATGAGCAGTTCTTC. This encodes CATEMGTGYNEQFF.

The chain carries TRBV15 and TRBJ1-3; possible D gene TRBD1, 5 bases. This CDR3 region has 15 residues. V was clipped by 0 bases and J by 4 bases, with 10 bases between them. Per germline, CDR1 LNHNV and CDR2 YYDKDF (reference sequence). The CDR3 is CATSRDPGSGNTIYF. The DNA for the CDR3 is TGTGCCACCAGCAGAGATCCAGGGTCCGGAAACACCATATATTTT.

The chain couples TRBV30 to TRBJ2-5; D is ambiguous. CDR1 is GTSNPN and CDR2 is SVGIG in the germline V gene (reference sequence). The V and J ends lost 1 base and 6 bases respectively, with 15 bases between them. This CDR3 has 14 residues. CDR3: CAWSETPRWKTQYF. CDR3 bases: TGTGCCTGGAGTGAAACCCCTAGGTGGAAGACCCAGTACTTC.

The gene calls are TRBV2 and TRBJ1-1, with 11 bases lining up with TRBD1. Losses at the gene ends were 2 bases for V and 10 bases for J; bases not matched to a gene: 9. The CDR3 loop spans 15 amino acids. The V gene's germline CDR1 is SNHLY and CDR2 FYNNEI. The CDR3 spells CASSESGTGGGRAFF. The CDR3 nucleotides are TGTGCCAGCAGTGAATCGGGGACAGGGGGGGGGAGAGCTTTCTTT.

The V call is TRBV10-2, the J call TRBJ2-3; D remains unclear. In germline, CDR1 is WSHSY, CDR2 SAAADI. The CDR3 sequence is 12 residues long. Trimming cost V 6 bases and J 6 bases, with 10 bases left between them. CDR3 region: CASRGSLDTQYF. CDR3 bases: TGCGCCAGCAGGGGTAGCCTTGATACGCAGTATTTT.

For the CDR3, the DNA is TGTGCCAGAAGACCGGTAGGTCCGGGCGAGCAGTACTTC. It codes for CARRPVGPGEQYF. This chain uses TRBV6-1 with TRBJ2-7, with D unclear. Germline V lookup: CDR1 MNHNS, CDR2 SASEGT. The CDR3 has 13 residues. V lost 9 bases and J lost 6, with 18 bases in between.

This chain joins TRBV30 and TRBJ1-6, with a tentative D call TRBD1 (6 bases). From germline, CDR1 is GTSNPN and CDR2 SVGIG (reference sequence). The CDR3 extends over 14 amino acids. Trimming stripped 3 bases from V and 6 bases from J, with 12 bases between. CDR3 region: CAWRGRGGNSPLHF. CDR3 in DNA: TGTGCCTGGAGGGGCAGGGGTGGTAATTCACCCCTCCACTTT.

V usage is TRBV27 and J usage is TRBJ1-5; D may be TRBD1 (6 bases). Deletions cut 1 base from V and 2 bases from J, with 15 bases between. The germline CDR1 and CDR2 sequences are MNHEY and SMNVEV (reference sequence). CDR3 size: 17 residues. CDR3 amino acids: CASSLFGGRGGNQPQHF. CDR3 DNA: TGTGCCAGCAGTTTATTCGGGGGCCGGGGGGGCAATCAGCCCCAGCATTTT.

The V call is TRBV6-1, the J call TRBJ1-3; TRBD1 agrees at 7 bases. V shed 6 bases, J shed 0 bases, and the junction held 5 bases outside the gene matches. Germline V gene data show CDR1 as MNHNS and CDR2 as SASEGT. This CDR3 region has 15 residues. The CDR3 here is CASSEQGYSGNTIYF. The CDR3 bases are TGTGCCAGCAGCGAACAGGGGTACTCTGGAAACACCATATATTTT.

The genes are TRBV2 and TRBJ2-4; possible D gene TRBD1, 6 bases. Between the trimmed V and J ends, which lost 6 bases and 1 base, there was a span of 13 bases. Germline-derived CDR1 and CDR2 are SNHLY and FYNNEI. The CDR3 contains 15 residues. In DNA, the CDR3 is TGTGCCAGCAGGGCACCAGGGGAGGCCAAAAACATTCAGTACTTC. It is translated as CASRAPGEAKNIQYF. The full variable domain, rest sourced from reference TRBV2 and TRBJ2-4, is EPEVTQTPSHQVTQMGQEVILRCVPISNHLYFYWYRQILGQKVEFLVSFYNNEISEKSEIFDDQFSVERPDGSNFTLKIRSTKLEDSAMYFCASRAPGEAKNIQYFGAGTRLSVL.

This chain joins TRBV5-8 and TRBJ2-7; a possible D gene is TRBD2 (6 bases). Germline V gene lookup returns CDR1 SGHTS and CDR2 YDEGEE. Trimming removed 9 bases from V and 3 bases from J, with 16 bases in between. This CDR3 has 13 residues. The CDR3 loop reads CATNLGGNYEQYF. The CDR3, as DNA: TGTGCCACCAACCTGGGGGGAAACTACGAGCAGTACTTC. The full variable domain, with the rest looked up from reference TRBV5-8 and TRBJ2-7, is EAGVTQSPTHLIKTRGQQATLRCSPISGHTSVYWYQQALGLGLQFLLWYDEGEERNRGNFPPRFSGRQFPNYSSELNVNALELEDSALYLCATNLGGNYEQYFGPGTRLTVT.

The genes are TRBV30 and TRBJ2-4, with D hard to call. Germline assignment: CDR1 GTSNPN and CDR2 SVGIG (reference sequence). This CDR3 contains 11 residues. The ends were cut back, 1 base at V and 13 bases at J, with 11 bases in the middle. The CDR3 is CAWSASSDQYF. CDR3 sequence (DNA): TGTGCCTGGAGTGCCTCAAGCGACCAGTACTTC.

The chain employs TRBV28 and TRBJ1-2; 8 bases fit TRBD1. Germline V gene lookup returns CDR1 MDHEN and CDR2 SYDVKM. The length of the CDR3 is 14 residues. With 6 bases clipped from V and 4 bases from J, the junction kept 7 bases outside the gene matches. The CDR3 bases are TGTGCCAGCAGGCTTCCAGGGGGCGCCTATGGCTACACCTTC. Its translation is CASRLPGGAYGYTF.

J is TRBJ1-5 and V is TRBV7-9; D remains ambiguous. This CDR3 has 14 amino acids. Germline V gene data show CDR1 as SEHNR and CDR2 as FQNEAQ (reference sequence). With 5 bases removed from V and 1 base from J, the gap between germline ends came to 9 bases. CDR3 loop: CASSTDTSNQPQHF. The CDR3 DNA sequence: TGTGCCAGCAGCACCGACACCAGCAATCAGCCCCAGCATTTT.